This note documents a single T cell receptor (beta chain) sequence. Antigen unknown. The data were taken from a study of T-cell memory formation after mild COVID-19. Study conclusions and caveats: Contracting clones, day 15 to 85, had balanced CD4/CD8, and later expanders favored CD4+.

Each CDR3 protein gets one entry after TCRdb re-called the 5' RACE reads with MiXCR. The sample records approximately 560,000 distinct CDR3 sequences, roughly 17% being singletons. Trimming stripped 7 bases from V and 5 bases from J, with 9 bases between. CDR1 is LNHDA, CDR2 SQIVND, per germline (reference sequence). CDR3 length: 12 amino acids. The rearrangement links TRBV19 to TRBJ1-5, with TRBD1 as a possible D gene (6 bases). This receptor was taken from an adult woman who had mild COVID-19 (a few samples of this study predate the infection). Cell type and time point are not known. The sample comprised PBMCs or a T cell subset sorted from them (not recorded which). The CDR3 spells CASKGGDQPQHF. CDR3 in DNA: TGTGCCAGTAAAGGGGGGGATCAGCCCCAGCATTTT.